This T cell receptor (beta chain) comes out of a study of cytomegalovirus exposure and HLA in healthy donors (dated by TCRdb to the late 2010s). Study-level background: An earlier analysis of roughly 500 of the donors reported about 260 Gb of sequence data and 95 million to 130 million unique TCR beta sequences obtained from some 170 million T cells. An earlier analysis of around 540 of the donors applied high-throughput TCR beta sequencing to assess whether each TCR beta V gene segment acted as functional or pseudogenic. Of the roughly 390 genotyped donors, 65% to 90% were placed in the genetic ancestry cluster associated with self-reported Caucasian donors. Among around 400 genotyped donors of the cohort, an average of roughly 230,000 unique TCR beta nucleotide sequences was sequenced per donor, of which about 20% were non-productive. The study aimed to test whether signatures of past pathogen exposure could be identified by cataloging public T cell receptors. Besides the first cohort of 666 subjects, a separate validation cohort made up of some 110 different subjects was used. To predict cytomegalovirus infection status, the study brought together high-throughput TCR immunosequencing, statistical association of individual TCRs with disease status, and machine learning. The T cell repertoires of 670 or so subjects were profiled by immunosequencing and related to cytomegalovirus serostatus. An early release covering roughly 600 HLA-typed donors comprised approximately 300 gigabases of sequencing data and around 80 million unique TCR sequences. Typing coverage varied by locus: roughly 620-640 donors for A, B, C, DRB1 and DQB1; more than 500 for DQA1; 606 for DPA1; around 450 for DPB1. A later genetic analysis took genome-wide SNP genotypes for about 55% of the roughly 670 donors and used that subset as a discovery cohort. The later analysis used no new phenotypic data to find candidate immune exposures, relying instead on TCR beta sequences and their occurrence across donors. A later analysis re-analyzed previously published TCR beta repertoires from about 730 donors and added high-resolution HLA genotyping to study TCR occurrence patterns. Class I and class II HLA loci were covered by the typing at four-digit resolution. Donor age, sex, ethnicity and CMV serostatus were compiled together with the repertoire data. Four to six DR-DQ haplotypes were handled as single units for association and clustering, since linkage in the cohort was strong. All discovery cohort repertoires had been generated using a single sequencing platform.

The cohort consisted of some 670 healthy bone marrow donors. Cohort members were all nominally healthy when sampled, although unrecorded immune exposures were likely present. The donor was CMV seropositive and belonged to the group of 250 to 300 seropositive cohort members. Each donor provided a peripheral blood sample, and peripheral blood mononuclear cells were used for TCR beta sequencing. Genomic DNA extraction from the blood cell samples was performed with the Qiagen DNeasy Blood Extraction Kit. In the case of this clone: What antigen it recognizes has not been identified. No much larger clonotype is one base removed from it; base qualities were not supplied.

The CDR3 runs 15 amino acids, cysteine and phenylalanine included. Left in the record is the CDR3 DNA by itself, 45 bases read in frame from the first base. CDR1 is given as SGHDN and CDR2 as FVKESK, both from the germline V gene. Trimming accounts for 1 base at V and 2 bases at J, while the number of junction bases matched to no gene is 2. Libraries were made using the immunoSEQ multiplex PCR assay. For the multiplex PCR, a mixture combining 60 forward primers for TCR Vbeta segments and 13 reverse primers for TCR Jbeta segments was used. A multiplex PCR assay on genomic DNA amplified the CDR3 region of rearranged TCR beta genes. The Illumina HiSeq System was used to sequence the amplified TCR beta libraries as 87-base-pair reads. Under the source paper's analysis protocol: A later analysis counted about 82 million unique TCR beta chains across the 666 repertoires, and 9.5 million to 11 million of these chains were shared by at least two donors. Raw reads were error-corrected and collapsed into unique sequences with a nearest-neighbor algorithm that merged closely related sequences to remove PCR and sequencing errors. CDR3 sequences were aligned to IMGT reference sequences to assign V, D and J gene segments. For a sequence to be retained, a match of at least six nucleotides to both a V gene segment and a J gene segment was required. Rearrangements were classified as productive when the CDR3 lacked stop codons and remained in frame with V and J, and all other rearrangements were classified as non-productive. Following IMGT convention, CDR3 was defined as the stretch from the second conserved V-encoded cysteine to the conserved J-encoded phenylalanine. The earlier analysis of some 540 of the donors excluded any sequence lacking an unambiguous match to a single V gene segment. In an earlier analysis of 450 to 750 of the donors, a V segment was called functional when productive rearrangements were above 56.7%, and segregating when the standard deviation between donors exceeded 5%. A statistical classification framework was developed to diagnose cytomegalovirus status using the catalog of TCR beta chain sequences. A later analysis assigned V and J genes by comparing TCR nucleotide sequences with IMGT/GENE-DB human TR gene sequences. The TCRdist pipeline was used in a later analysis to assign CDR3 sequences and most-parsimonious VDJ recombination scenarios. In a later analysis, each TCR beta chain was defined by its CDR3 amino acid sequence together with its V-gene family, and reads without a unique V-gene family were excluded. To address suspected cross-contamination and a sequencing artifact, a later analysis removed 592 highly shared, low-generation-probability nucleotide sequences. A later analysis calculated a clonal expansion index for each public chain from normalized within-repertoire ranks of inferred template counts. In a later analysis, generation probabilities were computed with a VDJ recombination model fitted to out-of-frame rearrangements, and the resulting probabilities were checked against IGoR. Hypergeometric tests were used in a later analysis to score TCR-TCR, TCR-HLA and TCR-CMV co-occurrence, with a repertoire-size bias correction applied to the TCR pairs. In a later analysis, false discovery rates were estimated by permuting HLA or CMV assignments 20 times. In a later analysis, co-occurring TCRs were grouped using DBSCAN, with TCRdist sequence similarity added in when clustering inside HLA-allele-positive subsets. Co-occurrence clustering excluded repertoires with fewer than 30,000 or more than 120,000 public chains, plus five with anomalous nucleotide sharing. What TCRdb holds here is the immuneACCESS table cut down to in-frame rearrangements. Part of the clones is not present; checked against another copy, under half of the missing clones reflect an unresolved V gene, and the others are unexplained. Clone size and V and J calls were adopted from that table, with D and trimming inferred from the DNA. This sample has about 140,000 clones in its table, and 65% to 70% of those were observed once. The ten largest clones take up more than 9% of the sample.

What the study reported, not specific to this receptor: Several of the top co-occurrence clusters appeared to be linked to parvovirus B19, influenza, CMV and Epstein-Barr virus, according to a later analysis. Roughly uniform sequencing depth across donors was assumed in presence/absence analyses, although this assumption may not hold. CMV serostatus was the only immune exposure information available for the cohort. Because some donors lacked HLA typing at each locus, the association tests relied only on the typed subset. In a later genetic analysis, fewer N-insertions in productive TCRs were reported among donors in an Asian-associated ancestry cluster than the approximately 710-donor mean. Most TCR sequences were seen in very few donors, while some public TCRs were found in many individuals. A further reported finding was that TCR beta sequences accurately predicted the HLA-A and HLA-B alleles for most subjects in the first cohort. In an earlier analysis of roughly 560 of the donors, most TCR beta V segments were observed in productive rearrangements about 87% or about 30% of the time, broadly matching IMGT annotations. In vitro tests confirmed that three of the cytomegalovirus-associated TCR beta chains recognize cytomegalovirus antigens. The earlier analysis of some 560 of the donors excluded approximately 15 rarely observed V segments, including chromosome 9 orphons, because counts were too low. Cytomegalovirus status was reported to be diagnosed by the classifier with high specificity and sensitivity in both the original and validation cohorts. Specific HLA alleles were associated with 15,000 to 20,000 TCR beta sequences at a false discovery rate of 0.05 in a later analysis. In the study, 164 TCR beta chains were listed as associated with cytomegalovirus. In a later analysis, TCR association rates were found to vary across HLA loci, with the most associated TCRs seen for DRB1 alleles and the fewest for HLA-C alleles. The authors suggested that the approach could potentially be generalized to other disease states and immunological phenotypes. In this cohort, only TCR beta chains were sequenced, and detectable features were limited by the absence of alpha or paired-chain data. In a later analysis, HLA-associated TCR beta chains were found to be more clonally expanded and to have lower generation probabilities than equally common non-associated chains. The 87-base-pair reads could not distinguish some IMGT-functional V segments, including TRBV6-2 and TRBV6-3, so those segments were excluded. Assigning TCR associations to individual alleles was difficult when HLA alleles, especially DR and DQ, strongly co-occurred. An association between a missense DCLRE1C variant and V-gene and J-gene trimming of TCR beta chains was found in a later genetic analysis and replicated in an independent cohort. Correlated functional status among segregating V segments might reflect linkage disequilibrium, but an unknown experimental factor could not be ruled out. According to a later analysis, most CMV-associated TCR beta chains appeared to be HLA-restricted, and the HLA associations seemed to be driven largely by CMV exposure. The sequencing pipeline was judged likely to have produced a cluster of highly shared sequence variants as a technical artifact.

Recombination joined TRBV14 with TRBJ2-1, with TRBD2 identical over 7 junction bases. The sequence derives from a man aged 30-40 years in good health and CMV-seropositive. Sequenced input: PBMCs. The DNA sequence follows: TGTGCCAGCAGCCAAGCTAGCGGTCCCTACAATGAGCAGTTCTTC. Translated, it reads CASSQASGPYNEQFF.